This T cell receptor beta chain was captured by sequencing in a study of PD-L1 blockade in urothelial cancer. Study information: Per blood sample, T cells had a median of around 150,000.

The CDR3 is 11 residues long. The V end lost 3 bases, the J end lost 2 bases, and 4 bases lay between the germline ends. The germline V gene encodes CDR1 DFQATT and CDR2 SNEGSKA (reference sequence). Locally advanced or metastatic urothelial carcinoma affected all patients. Sequencing used immunoSEQ multiplex PCR; TCRdb keeps in-frame clones, though not all of them. The repertoire consists of about 84,000 clones, with 82% occurring once and the leading ten covering over 7.5%. This TCR was sampled from a man between 70 and 80 years old with urothelial cancer. This sample comprised PBMCs, obtained around atezolizumab (anti-PD-L1) treatment. The chain couples TRBV20-1 to TRBJ2-5; D is unclear. CDR3 sequence reads: CSASPQETQYF. CDR3 bases: TGCAGTGCTAGCCCTCAAGAGACCCAGTACTTC.